The entry below gives a single TCR beta chain sequence along with its context. The record originates from a study of blood T cell repertoires in COVID-19. Study-level background: Samples taken during acute and convalescent COVID-19 were collected in the United States, Italy and Spain.

The CDR3 extends over 19 amino acids. Unmatched junction bases numbered 15, after V lost 5 bases and J lost 4 bases. Germline CDR1 KGHSH, CDR2 LQKENI. Authors' data handling: Reference gene primers were amplified, and this amplification served to estimate nucleated cell counts. TCRdb keeps only in-frame clones here, not all; method: immunoSEQ multiplex PCR. V and J calls and clone size are given by that table; D and trimming were obtained from the DNA. The sample records some 51,000 clones, approximately 90% being singletons. This sequence was found in a middle-aged man with acute or convalescent COVID-19. The specimen was peripheral blood. The chain carries TRBV18 and TRBJ2-7; TRBD2 matches at 15 bases. The CDR3 DNA sequence: TGTGCCAGCTCATCCTCGGGACAGTCGGGACTAGCGGGAGGTTACGAGCAGTACTTC. Residues: CASSSSGQSGLAGGYEQYF. Looking up the rest from reference TRBV18 and TRBJ2-7 gives the full variable domain: NAGVMQNPRHLVRRRGQEARLRCSPMKGHSHVYWYRQLPEEGLKFMVYLQKENIIDESGMPKERFSAEFPKEGPSILRIQQVVRGDSAAYFCASSSSGQSGLAGGYEQYFGPGTRLTVT.